These T cell receptor beta chains were read from a single sample in a study of T cells in Graves' hyperthyroidism and ophthalmopathy. TCRdb analysed the multiplex PCR reads with MiXCR anew, one entry per CDR3 protein. The top ten hold approximately 30% of the sample, which has hundreds of thousands of distinct CDR3 sequences, approximately 15% seen once. Sequences were obtained from blood. The receptors derive from a woman aged 18-30 years with Graves' hyperthyroidism that later progressed to Graves' ophthalmopathy. The CDR3 runs from the conserved cysteine through the conserved F or W. D genes are given only for firm matches. The listing skips clone size in some rows; elsewhere it reads once, few, many or a size class.

J gene,clone size,V gene,CDR3 length,D gene,CDR3 protein,CDR3 DNA
TRBJ1-4,many,TRBV2,13,NA,CASIVQTNEKLFF,TGTGCCAGCATAGTACAGACTAATGAAAAACTGTTTTTT
TRBJ2-1,many,TRBV29-1,14,TRBD2,CSVEVLAGRNEQFF,TGCAGCGTTGAAGTACTAGCGGGTAGGAATGAGCAGTTCTTC
TRBJ1-5,NA,TRBV30,13,NA,CAWSVADNQPQHF,TGTGCCTGGAGTGTGGCAGACAATCAGCCCCAGCATTTT
TRBJ2-1,many,TRBV20-1,15,TRBD2,CSTAGTSATYNEQFF,TGCAGTACCGCAGGGACTAGCGCAACCTACAATGAGCAGTTCTTC
TRBJ1-2,many,TRBV6-1,13,NA,CASADRTAAGYTF,TGTGCCAGCGCTGACAGGACGGCGGCGGGCTACACCTTC
TRBJ2-5,NA,TRBV7-2,15,TRBD2,CASSPLWGGQETQYF,TGTGCCAGCAGCCCTCTCTGGGGGGGACAAGAGACCCAGTACTTC
TRBJ2-1,many,TRBV28,13,NA,CASRRGSYNEQFF,TGTGCCAGCAGGAGGGGAAGCTACAATGAGCAGTTCTTC
TRBJ2-2,NA,TRBV6-2/TRBV6-3,19,NA,CASSYPMGAGREAPGSCFF,NA
TRBJ1-6,NA,TRBV7-8,16,NA,CASSLKTSSYNSPLHF,TGTGCCAGCAGCTTAAAGACGAGCTCCTATAATTCACCCCTCCACTTT
TRBJ2-5,NA,TRBV28,14,TRBD1,CASSPLQGQETQYF,TGTGCCAGCAGTCCCTTACAGGGGCAAGAGACCCAGTACTTC
TRBJ2-1,NA,TRBV19,15,NA,CASSIETRSYNEQFF,TGTGCCAGTAGTATCGAGACTAGGTCCTACAATGAGCAGTTCTTC